The 6 T cell receptor beta chains listed next were all sequenced from one sample in a study of cytomegalovirus exposure and HLA in healthy donors. The PCR made use of 60 Vbeta and 13 Jbeta primers. Measured with immunoSEQ multiplex PCR; TCRdb has only the in-frame clones, and not every one. The sample holds about 120,000 clones, about three quarters seen once. Specimen: PBMCs. The receptors come from a man aged 55-75 years in good health and CMV-seropositive.

V is TRBV28 and J is TRBJ2-7; 7 bases line up with TRBD1. V lost 3 bases and J lost 3; bases outside the gene matches: 8. The germline V gene encodes CDR1 MDHEN and CDR2 SYDVKM. This CDR3 is 15 amino acids long. CDR3 residues: CASSFSRTGIYEQYF. The CDR3 DNA reads as TGTGCCAGCAGTTTCTCCCGGACAGGTATCTACGAGCAGTACTTC. The entire variable domain, with the rest obtained from reference TRBV28 and TRBJ2-7, is as follows: DVKVTQSSRYLVKRTGEKVFLECVQDMDHENMFWYRQDPGLGLRLIYFSYDVKMKEKGDIPEGYSVSREKKERFSLILESASTNQTSMYLCASSFSRTGIYEQYFGPGTRLTVT.

On this clone: One end of the junction varies from germline; a read error may be responsible. CDR3 nucleotide sequence: TGTGCCAGCAGGGGCGGGGGACTGAACGCTTTT. Translating it yields CASRGGGLNAF. V is TRBV2 and J is TRBJ2-3; 7 bases map to TRBD2. This CDR3 has 11 residues. Germline V gene sequence: CDR1 SNHLY, CDR2 FYNNEI.

The chain couples TRBV5-1 to TRBJ2-1; 14 bases map to TRBD2. The CDR3 spans 14 residues. In germline, CDR1 is SGHRS, CDR2 YFSETQ. The junction had 4 bases not matched to a gene; V was cut back by 2 bases and J by 12 bases. The CDR3 bases are TGCGCCAGCAGCTTCGGACTAGCGGGAGGCAGGCAGTTCTTC. Protein: CASSFGLAGGRQFF.

This chain joins TRBV6-1 and TRBJ2-3, with D possibly matching TRBD2 (6 bases). The CDR3 has 15 residues. Germline assignment: CDR1 MNHNS and CDR2 SASEGT. Trimming left V 0 bases short and J 5 bases short, with 12 bases between. The CDR3 region is CASSEAVRGLDTQYF. The CDR3 coding sequence is TGTGCCAGCAGTGAAGCGGTGCGGGGTCTAGATACGCAGTATTTT.

The chain recombines TRBV11-3 with TRBJ2-2; D not resolved. This CDR3 is 12 amino acids long. V was pared by 5 bases and J by 8 bases, with 9 bases between. Per the germline V gene, CDR1 is SGHNT and CDR2 is YENEEA. The chain's CDR3 is CASSPLGGELFF. The DNA of the CDR3 is TGTGCCAGCAGCCCCCTAGGTGGGGAGCTGTTTTTT.

In the case of this clone: Sequence at one end of the junction differs from germline and may be a read error. Other DNA variants within this sample encode the same CDR3. The chain links TRBV5-1 to TRBJ2-1, with TRBD2 matching over 15 bases. CDR1 and CDR2 (germline): SGHRS, YFSETQ. The CDR3 consists of 17 residues. The CDR3: CASSYGLAGGSYNEQFF. In DNA, the CDR3 is TGCGCTAGCAGCTACGGACTAGCGGGAGGGTCCTACAATGAGCAGTTCTTC.